One TCR beta chain is described in this entry. The source of the sample is a study of T cell changes during pregnancy in multiple sclerosis. The data were produced by immunoSEQ multiplex PCR, yet TCRdb's version contains in-frame clones alone and is incomplete. The table has 71,000 or so clones, just over 90% seen once; the top ten hold about 1.2%. Trimming took 4 bases from V and 2 from J, leaving 20 bases between them. The CDR3 sequence is 17 residues long. Germline V gene lookup returns CDR1 KGHSH and CDR2 LQKENI. The chain is built from TRBV18 and TRBJ1-2; D perhaps matches TRBD1 (6 bases). Here the sequenced sample was peripheral blood, taken in the third trimester of pregnancy. This TCR derives from a female donor with multiple sclerosis, enrolled in a pregnancy study. The CDR3 loop reads CASSLEPSRGRNYGYTF. CDR3 coding DNA: TGTGCCAGCTCACTCGAGCCAAGCAGGGGAAGGAACTATGGCTACACCTTC.